This T cell receptor (beta chain) is from a study of OX40 agonist ivuxolimab in advanced cancers. Study background: Each dose-escalation patient presented with hepatocellular carcinoma, melanoma, renal cell or head and neck cancer.

TCRdb keeps only in-frame clones here, not all; method: immunoSEQ multiplex PCR. The profile covers around 12,000 clones, with around 90% appearing a single time and around 75% taken by the ten largest. Concerning this clone: What it binds is not known.

Regarding the study as a whole: Dosing at 0.1 to 3.0 mg/kg was accompanied by clonal expansion of CD4+ and CD8+ blood T cells by week 6.

From germline, CDR1 is SGHNT and CDR2 YYREEE (reference sequence). The CDR3 spans 12 residues. V lost 4 bases to trimming and J lost 4 bases, with 7 bases between them. The TCR was taken from an adult with an advanced solid tumor such as melanoma, head and neck, liver or kidney cancer. Sequenced material: CD4+ or CD8+ T cells sorted from blood, taken in a trial of the OX40 agonist ivuxolimab. This chain uses TRBV5-4 with TRBJ2-3; D remains ambiguous. In nucleotides, the CDR3 is TGTGCCAGCAGCCACCGTCCAGATACGCAGTATTTT. As protein: CASSHRPDTQYF.